A selection of T cell receptor beta chains follows, all from one sample in a study of spatial heterogeneity in lung cancer. A single record per CDR3 protein comes from TCRdb applying MiXCR to the 5' RACE reads. The sample has 89,000 or so distinct CDR3 sequences; approximately 20% are singletons. Specimen: PBMCs, collected at surgery. The origin of the receptors is a male donor with early-stage non-small cell lung cancer. CDR3s include the opening cysteine and the closing phenylalanine or tryptophan. Each record gives: J gene, clone size, D gene, V gene, CDR3 protein, CDR3 DNA. D genes are given only for firm matches. Size tells how often a clone was seen (once, few, many) or the class of an expanded clone, and some rows leave it out.

j_gene: TRBJ2-3; abundance: .; d_gene: .; v_gene: TRBV5-1; CDR3aa: CASSLLPGTDTQYF; CDR3nt: TGCGCCAGCAGCTTGTTACCAGGCACAGATACGCAGTATTTT
j_gene: TRBJ1-5; abundance: few; d_gene: TRBD1; v_gene: TRBV19; CDR3aa: CASTGQNRGNQPQHF; CDR3nt: TGTGCCAGTACGGGACAGAATCGAGGCAATCAGCCCCAGCATTTT
j_gene: TRBJ2-2; abundance: .; d_gene: .; v_gene: TRBV5-1; CDR3aa: CASTEVGELFF; CDR3nt: TGCGCCAGCACCGAGGTCGGGGAGCTGTTTTTT
j_gene: TRBJ1-4; abundance: few; d_gene: .; v_gene: TRBV3-1; CDR3aa: CASSGQPNEKLFF; CDR3nt: TGTGCCAGCAGCGGACAGCCTAATGAAAAACTGTTTTTT
j_gene: TRBJ2-7; abundance: many; d_gene: .; v_gene: TRBV3-1; CDR3aa: CASSPQGTYEQYF; CDR3nt: TGTGCCAGCAGCCCTCAGGGGACTTACGAGCAGTACTTC
j_gene: TRBJ2-1; abundance: .; d_gene: .; v_gene: TRBV12-3/TRBV12-4; CDR3aa: CASSLARAVYNEQFF; CDR3nt: TGTGCCAGCAGTTTAGCGCGGGCAGTTTACAATGAGCAGTTCTTC
j_gene: TRBJ1-6; abundance: many; d_gene: .; v_gene: TRBV29-1; CDR3aa: CSVTQGLDSPLHF; CDR3nt: TGCAGCGTGACCCAGGGGCTGGATTCACCCCTCCACTTT
j_gene: TRBJ2-3; abundance: once; d_gene: TRBD1; v_gene: TRBV5-5; CDR3aa: CASSPRARTGLGDTQYF; CDR3nt: TGTGCCAGCAGCCCGAGGGCCCGGACAGGGTTAGGAGATACGCAGTATTTT
j_gene: TRBJ1-2; abundance: .; d_gene: TRBD1; v_gene: TRBV29-1; CDR3aa: CSVAQGRDYGYTF; CDR3nt: TGCAGCGTTGCACAGGGGAGGGACTATGGCTACACCTTC
j_gene: TRBJ2-1; abundance: few; d_gene: .; v_gene: TRBV30; CDR3aa: CAWKLKADYYNEQFF; CDR3nt: TGTGCCTGGAAGTTAAAGGCGGACTACTACAATGAGCAGTTCTTC
j_gene: TRBJ2-5; abundance: .; d_gene: .; v_gene: TRBV19; CDR3aa: CASSTNRAPQETQYF; CDR3nt: TGTGCCAGTAGTACGAACAGGGCCCCGCAAGAGACCCAGTACTTC
j_gene: TRBJ2-2; abundance: many; d_gene: .; v_gene: TRBV5-1; CDR3aa: CASSLNPSGENTGELFF; CDR3nt: TGCGCCAGCAGCTTGAACCCTTCCGGGGAGAACACCGGGGAGCTGTTTTTT
j_gene: TRBJ1-4; abundance: .; d_gene: TRBD1; v_gene: TRBV12-5; CDR3aa: CASGLGWDRGDEKLFF; CDR3nt: TGTGCTAGTGGTTTGGGATGGGACAGGGGAGATGAAAAACTGTTTTTT
j_gene: TRBJ2-7; abundance: many; d_gene: .; v_gene: TRBV28; CDR3aa: CASTLGTNTYEQYF; CDR3nt: TGTGCCAGCACCCTGGGTACTAATACCTACGAGCAGTACTTC
j_gene: TRBJ1-2; abundance: few; d_gene: TRBD1; v_gene: TRBV5-6; CDR3aa: CASSFTRDRLFRGYTF; CDR3nt: TGTGCCAGCAGCTTTACCCGGGACAGACTTTTTCGCGGCTACACCTTC
j_gene: TRBJ2-3; abundance: few; d_gene: TRBD1; v_gene: TRBV11-2; CDR3aa: CASSPQGQGVNPDTQYF; CDR3nt: TGTGCCAGCAGCCCCCAGGGACAGGGGGTAAACCCAGATACGCAGTATTTT
j_gene: TRBJ2-7; abundance: few; d_gene: .; v_gene: TRBV7-8; CDR3aa: CASSSPTALYEQYF; CDR3nt: TGTGCCAGCAGCTCACCAACTGCCCTATACGAGCAGTACTTC
j_gene: TRBJ2-5; abundance: few; d_gene: .; v_gene: TRBV5-1; CDR3aa: CASSLGSTDQETQYF; CDR3nt: TGCGCCAGCAGCTTAGGTTCAACTGATCAAGAGACCCAGTACTTC
j_gene: TRBJ2-7; abundance: .; d_gene: .; v_gene: TRBV27; CDR3aa: CASTSLEQGGNEQYF; CDR3nt: TGTGCCAGCACTTCTCTCGAGCAGGGTGGCAACGAGCAGTACTTC
j_gene: TRBJ1-5; abundance: many; d_gene: TRBD1; v_gene: TRBV5-1; CDR3aa: CASSLGGQKNQPQHF; CDR3nt: TGCGCCAGCAGCTTGGGGGGACAGAAGAATCAGCCCCAGCATTTT
j_gene: TRBJ2-1; abundance: many; d_gene: TRBD2; v_gene: TRBV12-3/TRBV12-4; CDR3aa: CASNGLGNEQFF; CDR3nt: TGTGCCAGCAATGGACTAGGGAATGAGCAGTTCTTC
j_gene: TRBJ1-1; abundance: .; d_gene: TRBD1; v_gene: TRBV7-3; CDR3aa: CASRFQGADEAFF; CDR3nt: TGTGCCAGCAGGTTCCAGGGGGCCGATGAAGCTTTCTTT
j_gene: TRBJ1-2; abundance: .; d_gene: .; v_gene: TRBV5-1; CDR3aa: CASSSAGGNGGYTF; CDR3nt: TGCGCCAGCAGCTCCGCGGGGGGAAACGGCGGCTACACCTTC
j_gene: TRBJ2-7; abundance: .; d_gene: .; v_gene: TRBV6-6; CDR3aa: CASSWPDRQTYEQYF; CDR3nt: TGTGCCAGCAGTTGGCCCGACAGGCAAACCTACGAGCAGTACTTC
j_gene: TRBJ1-4; abundance: few; d_gene: TRBD1; v_gene: TRBV6-5; CDR3aa: CASSYRGGSNEKLFF; CDR3nt: TGTGCCAGCAGTTACCGAGGGGGCAGTAATGAAAAACTGTTTTTT
j_gene: TRBJ1-1; abundance: .; d_gene: TRBD1; v_gene: TRBV6-1; CDR3aa: CASSSGTELMNTEAFF; CDR3nt: TGTGCCAGCAGCTCCGGGACAGAACTTATGAACACTGAAGCTTTCTTT
j_gene: TRBJ2-7; abundance: few; d_gene: TRBD2; v_gene: TRBV7-9; CDR3aa: CASSRQTSGTYEQYF; CDR3nt: TGTGCCAGCAGCCGTCAAACTAGCGGGACCTACGAGCAGTACTTC
j_gene: TRBJ2-7; abundance: few; d_gene: .; v_gene: TRBV2; CDR3aa: CASNLGYEQYF; CDR3nt: TGTGCCAGCAATCTGGGATACGAGCAGTACTTC
j_gene: TRBJ2-2; abundance: .; d_gene: TRBD1; v_gene: TRBV9; CDR3aa: CASSVRDRPTGELFF; CDR3nt: TGTGCCAGCAGCGTCCGGGACAGACCTACCGGGGAGCTGTTTTTT
j_gene: TRBJ2-1; abundance: .; d_gene: TRBD1; v_gene: TRBV6-1; CDR3aa: CASSEGQGIKHEQFF; CDR3nt: TGTGCCAGCAGTGAGGGACAGGGTATAAAGCATGAGCAGTTCTTC
j_gene: TRBJ2-3; abundance: few; d_gene: TRBD1; v_gene: TRBV29-1; CDR3aa: CSVSGQGEVTDTQYF; CDR3nt: TGCAGCGTCAGCGGACAGGGGGAGGTCACAGATACGCAGTATTTT
j_gene: TRBJ2-1; abundance: .; d_gene: TRBD2; v_gene: TRBV12-3/TRBV12-4; CDR3aa: CASSLVSGGGANEQFF; CDR3nt: TGTGCCAGCAGTTTAGTGTCGGGAGGGGGTGCGAATGAGCAGTTCTTC
j_gene: TRBJ2-1; abundance: .; d_gene: .; v_gene: TRBV10-3; CDR3aa: CAISGAGQHNEQFF; CDR3nt: TGTGCCATCAGTGGGGCCGGACAGCACAATGAGCAGTTCTTC
j_gene: TRBJ2-1; abundance: .; d_gene: TRBD2; v_gene: TRBV24-1; CDR3aa: CATAAGVIDEQFF; CDR3nt: TGTGCCACCGCAGCGGGAGTTATCGATGAGCAGTTCTTC
j_gene: TRBJ2-3; abundance: .; d_gene: .; v_gene: TRBV2; CDR3aa: CASKLYGTQYF; CDR3nt: TGTGCCAGCAAACTCTACGGTACGCAGTATTTT
j_gene: TRBJ2-5; abundance: .; d_gene: TRBD2; v_gene: TRBV6-6; CDR3aa: CASSYVGLAGAGETQYF; CDR3nt: TGTGCCAGCAGTTACGTTGGACTAGCGGGGGCGGGAGAGACCCAGTACTTC
j_gene: TRBJ2-5; abundance: .; d_gene: .; v_gene: TRBV28; CDR3aa: CASTQTSMIETQYF; CDR3nt: TGTGCCAGCACCCAAACTAGTATGATAGAGACCCAGTACTTC
j_gene: TRBJ2-1; abundance: .; d_gene: TRBD1; v_gene: TRBV24-1; CDR3aa: CATSERTGIGEQFF; CDR3nt: TGTGCCACCAGTGAACGGACAGGGATCGGTGAGCAGTTCTTC
j_gene: TRBJ2-2; abundance: few; d_gene: TRBD2; v_gene: TRBV5-4; CDR3aa: CASSGLAGQNTGELFF; CDR3nt: TGTGCCAGCAGCGGACTAGCGGGGCAGAACACCGGGGAGCTGTTTTTT
j_gene: TRBJ2-7; abundance: .; d_gene: TRBD2; v_gene: TRBV5-1; CDR3aa: CASSSRTSGPYEQYF; CDR3nt: TGCGCCAGCAGCTCGAGGACTAGCGGGCCCTACGAGCAGTACTTC
j_gene: TRBJ2-2; abundance: .; d_gene: .; v_gene: TRBV3-1; CDR3aa: CASSQGGTTNTGELFF; CDR3nt: TGTGCCAGCAGCCAAGGAGGAACAACGAACACCGGGGAGCTGTTTTTT
j_gene: TRBJ2-7; abundance: .; d_gene: TRBD2; v_gene: TRBV7-4; CDR3aa: CASSLEASGGFYEQYF; CDR3nt: TGTGCCAGCAGCTTAGAGGCTAGCGGGGGCTTCTACGAGCAGTACTTC
j_gene: TRBJ1-2; abundance: many; d_gene: TRBD1; v_gene: TRBV18; CDR3aa: CASSPGTGNGYTF; CDR3nt: TGTGCCAGCTCACCGGGGACAGGTAACGGCTACACCTTC
j_gene: TRBJ1-2; abundance: .; d_gene: .; v_gene: TRBV29-1; CDR3aa: CSVFSPLSYGYTF; CDR3nt: TGCAGCGTCTTTAGCCCATTAAGCTATGGCTACACCTTC